The entry below describes one T cell receptor (beta chain). This sample is part of a study of blood T cell repertoires in COVID-19. As for the study in general: Both acute and convalescent COVID-19 samples were obtained from the United States, Italy and Spain.

As processed by the authors: From reference gene primer amplification, estimates of nucleated cell counts were derived. TCRdb's copy holds only in-frame clones and misses some; the assay was immunoSEQ multiplex PCR. Clone size and V and J calls were adopted from that table, with D and trimming inferred from the DNA. The sample consists of about 200,000 clones, about 88% of them appearing once. The sequencing sample was made of peripheral blood. The sequence was obtained from a man in his 60s with acute or convalescent COVID-19.

The CDR3 spells CAWSRDSHEQYF. The CDR3 bases are TGTGCCTGGAGTCGGGACAGCCACGAGCAGTACTTC. The rearrangement joins TRBV30 to TRBJ2-7; TRBD1 agrees at 7 bases. The germline CDR1 and CDR2 sequences are GTSNPN and SVGIG (reference sequence). The V gene end was trimmed by 2 bases and the J gene end by 5 bases; junction bases not matched to a gene: 3. The length of the CDR3 is 12 residues.